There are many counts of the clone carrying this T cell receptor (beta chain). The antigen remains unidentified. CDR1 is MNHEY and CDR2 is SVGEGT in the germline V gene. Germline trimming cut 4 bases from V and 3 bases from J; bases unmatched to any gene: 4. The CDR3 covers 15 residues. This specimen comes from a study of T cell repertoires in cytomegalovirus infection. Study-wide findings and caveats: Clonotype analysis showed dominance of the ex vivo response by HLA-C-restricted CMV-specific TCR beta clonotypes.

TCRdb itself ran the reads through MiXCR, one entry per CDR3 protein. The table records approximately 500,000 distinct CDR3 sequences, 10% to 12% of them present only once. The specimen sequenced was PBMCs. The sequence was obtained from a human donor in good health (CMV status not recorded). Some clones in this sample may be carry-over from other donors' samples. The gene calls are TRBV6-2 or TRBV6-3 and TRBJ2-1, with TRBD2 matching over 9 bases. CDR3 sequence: CASSSSGNGYNEQFF. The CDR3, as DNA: TGTGCCAGCAGTTCTAGCGGGAACGGCTACAATGAGCAGTTCTTC.